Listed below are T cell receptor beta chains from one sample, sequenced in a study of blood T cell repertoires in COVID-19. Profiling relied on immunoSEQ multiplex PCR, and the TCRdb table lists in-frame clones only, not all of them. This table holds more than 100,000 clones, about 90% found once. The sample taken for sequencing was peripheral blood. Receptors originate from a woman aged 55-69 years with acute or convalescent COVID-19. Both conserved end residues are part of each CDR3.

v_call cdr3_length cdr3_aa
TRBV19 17 CASRTNSGGWLNTEAFF
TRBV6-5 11 CASGRGDTQYF
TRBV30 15 CAWTLGGQNVYEQYF
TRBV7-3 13 CASSPAGANVLTF
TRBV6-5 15 CASSSPAGGGETQYF
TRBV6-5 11 CASSLPGEAFF
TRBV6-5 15 CASSYVAGGPDTQYF
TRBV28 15 CASSLPQGGGETQYF
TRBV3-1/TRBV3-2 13 CASSRTSAGEQFF
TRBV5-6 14 CASSLGGASYGYTF
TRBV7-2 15 CASSARSGGTDTQYF
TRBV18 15 CASSPLTGIGPEAFF
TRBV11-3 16 CASSLKTTARGDTQYF
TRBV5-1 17 CASSLAVSSGTYGELFF
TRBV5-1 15 CASSPAGPGANVLTF
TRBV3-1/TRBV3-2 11 CAISSSGEAFF
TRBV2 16 CASRSLAELITDTQYF
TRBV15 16 CATSRDLDRAAFEAFF
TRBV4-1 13 CASGLAGGNEQFF
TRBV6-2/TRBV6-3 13 CASSYGRVETQYF
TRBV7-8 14 CASSSLGRGEKLFF
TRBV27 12 CASSPGGSLYTF
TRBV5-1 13 CASSLAEDSPLHF
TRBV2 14 CAKARQGAYYGYTF
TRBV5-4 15 CASRVAGGPYNEQFF
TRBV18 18 CASSPYPPRQGVGNIQYF
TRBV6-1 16 CASSEGLTIQRDTIYF
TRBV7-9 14 CASSLSTSTDTQYF
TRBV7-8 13 CASSPLLNEKLFF
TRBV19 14 CASSRTGNTGELFF
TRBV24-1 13 CATSGGADNEQFF